There are a few counts of the clone carrying this T cell receptor (beta chain). The target antigen is unknown. The CDR3 covers 14 residues. With V trimmed by 4 bases and J by 2 bases, 6 bases remained unmatched. Germline V gene sequence: CDR1 DFQATT, CDR2 SNEGSKA (reference sequence). TCRdb fed the 5' RACE reads into MiXCR, producing one record per CDR3 protein. The table shows 240,000 or so distinct CDR3 sequences, with 5.5% to 7% occurring only once. The record originates from a study of identical twins. Overall study results and limits: Weaker excess twin sharing was seen among beta out-of-frame sequences.

This sample also belongs to another study, concerning yellow fever vaccine responses in identical twins.

This receptor was identified in a woman between 18 and 29 years old in good health. The chain recombines TRBV20-1 with TRBJ2-7; 9 nucleotides align to TRBD1. The specimen sequenced was memory (CD45RO+) T cells sorted from blood. DNA of the CDR3: TGCAGTGCTACCAAGGGACAGGGCCCCTACGAGCAGTACTTC. This codes for CSATKGQGPYEQYF.